This T cell receptor (beta chain) was sequenced during a study of human T cells and chemical hapten exposure. Background on the study: Enrolled patients were predominantly female and had alopecia areata, totalis or universalis.

This clonotype was counted only a few times. The study used a library that attached unique molecular identifiers to individual cDNA molecules. TCRdb ran MiXCR on the RACE reads and lists one entry per CDR3 protein. The sample lists tens of thousands of distinct CDR3 sequences; 8% to 10% were seen once. As for time point: pre-sensitization, week 0. Treatment denoted: therapeutic diphenylcyclopropenone sensitization with weekly scalp DPC. Each donor was an alopecia patient between 18 and 70 years of age who qualified for DPC. The sequence was collected from a woman aged 40 to 50 with alopecia areata. Some clones in this sample may be carry-over from other donors' samples. Sequenced material: whole blood, taken in connection with sensitization to the hapten diphenylcyclopropenone (DPC).

CDR3 protein: CASSPQPDSSGNTIYF. In DNA, the CDR3 is TGTGCCAGCTCACCACAGCCTGACAGCTCTGGAAACACCATATATTTT. This chain uses TRBV18 with TRBJ1-3, with TRBD1 as a possible D gene (5 bases). CDR3 length: 16 residues. Between the trimmed V and J ends, which lost 1 base and 0 bases, there was a span of 10 bases. Per germline, CDR1 KGHSH and CDR2 LQKENI.